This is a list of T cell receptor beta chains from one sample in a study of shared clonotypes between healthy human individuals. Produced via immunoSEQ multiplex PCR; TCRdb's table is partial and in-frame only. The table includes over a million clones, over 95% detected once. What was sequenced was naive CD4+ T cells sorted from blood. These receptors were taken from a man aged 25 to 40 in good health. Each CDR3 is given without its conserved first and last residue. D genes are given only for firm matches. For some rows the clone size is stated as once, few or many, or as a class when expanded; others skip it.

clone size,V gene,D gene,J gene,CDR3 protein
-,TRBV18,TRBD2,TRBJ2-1,ASSPRTSGIYNEQF
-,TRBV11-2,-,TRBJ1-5,ASSTLGLKNRNQPQH
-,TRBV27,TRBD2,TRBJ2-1,ASSLTGLLEQF
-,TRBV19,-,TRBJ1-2,ASSIGINYGYT
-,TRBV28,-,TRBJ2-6,ASSFSVSGANVLT
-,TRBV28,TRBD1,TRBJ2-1,ASRLRGPYNEQF
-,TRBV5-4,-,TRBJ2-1,ASSSRDASYNEQF
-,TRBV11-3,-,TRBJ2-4,ASSSGSHPDIQY
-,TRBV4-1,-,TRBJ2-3,ASSQRDMAPISTDTQY
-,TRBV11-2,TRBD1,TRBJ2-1,ASSLGQDNYNEQF
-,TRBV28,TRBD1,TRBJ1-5,ASRYRPGTGLWPQH
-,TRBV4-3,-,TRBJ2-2,ASTPGLVDGELF
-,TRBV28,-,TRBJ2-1,ASTPGLANEQF
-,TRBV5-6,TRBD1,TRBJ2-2,ASSSPTGFRTGELF
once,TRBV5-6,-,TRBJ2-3,ASNPFTSSGGTDTQY
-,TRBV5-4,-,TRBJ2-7,ASSPQGQPYEQY
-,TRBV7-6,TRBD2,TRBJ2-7,ASSLAPLSGAGGSNYEQY
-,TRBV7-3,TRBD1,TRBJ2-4,ASSAGQGNIQY
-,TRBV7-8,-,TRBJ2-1,ASSFYLDVSRGSYNEQF
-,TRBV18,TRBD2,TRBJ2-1,ASSQNSPGLGFYEQF
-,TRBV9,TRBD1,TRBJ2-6,ASSKRTGGEAGANVLT
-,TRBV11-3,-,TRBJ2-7,ASSSPLGEQY
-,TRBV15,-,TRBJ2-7,ATREQSGGGYEQY
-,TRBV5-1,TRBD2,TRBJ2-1,ASSKSGLATSDEQF
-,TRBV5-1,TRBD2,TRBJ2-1,ASSLWEGNNEQF
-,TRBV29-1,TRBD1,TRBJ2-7,SVEEGRGTYEQY
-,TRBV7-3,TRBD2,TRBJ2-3,ASSLTGTSGGYTQY
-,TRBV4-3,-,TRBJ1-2,ASSQDRGFYGYT
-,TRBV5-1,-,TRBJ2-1,ASSLATGWEQF
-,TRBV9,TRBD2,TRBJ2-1,ASSVGSSGGDNEQF
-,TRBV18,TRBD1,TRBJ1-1,ASSLLSQGRANTEAF
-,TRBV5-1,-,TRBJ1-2,ASSLAPESSHT
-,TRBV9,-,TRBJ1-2,ASSVFAGTRGYT
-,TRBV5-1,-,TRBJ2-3,ASSLAGSAKTRTDTQY
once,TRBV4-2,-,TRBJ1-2,ASSTFARDPNYGYT
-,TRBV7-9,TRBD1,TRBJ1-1,ASSPGTGGTEAF
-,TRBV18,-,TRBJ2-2,ASLASYTGELF
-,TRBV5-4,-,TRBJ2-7,ASSSQGSSYEQY
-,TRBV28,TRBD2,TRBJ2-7,ASSRPSGRTSYEQY
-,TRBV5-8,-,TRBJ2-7,ASSLGGRSSYEQY
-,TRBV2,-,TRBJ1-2,ASSGSQRPYGYT
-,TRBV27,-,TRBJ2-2,ASSFRENTGELF
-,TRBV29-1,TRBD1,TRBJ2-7,SVEVPGQGRTYEQY
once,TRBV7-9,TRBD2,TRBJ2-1,ASSLVASGRAGVYNEQF
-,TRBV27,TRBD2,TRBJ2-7,ASSSWTSGTSYEQY